These 2 T cell receptor beta chains were all obtained from the same sample, sequenced in a study of OX40 agonist ivuxolimab in advanced cancers. TCRdb's table, derived via immunoSEQ multiplex PCR, lists solely in-frame clones and lacks some. The sample gives 14,000 to 15,000 clones, about 77% of which show up once; around a third is in the top ten. Source: CD4+ or CD8+ T cells sorted from blood, taken in a trial of the OX40 agonist ivuxolimab. Receptors were obtained from an adult with an advanced solid tumor such as melanoma, head and neck, liver or kidney cancer.

The V gene is TRBV2, the J gene TRBJ1-2; D may be TRBD1 (5 bases). The CDR3 contains 14 residues. In germline, CDR1 is SNHLY, CDR2 FYNNEI. V was clipped by 6 bases and J by 4 bases, with 15 bases between them. CDR3 loop: CASSEGSSLYGYTF. In DNA form, the CDR3 reads TGTGCCAGCAGCGAGGGGTCCTCACTCTATGGCTACACCTTC.

V is TRBV4-1 and J is TRBJ2-7; tentatively, D is TRBD2 (5 bases). Per germline, CDR1 MGHRA and CDR2 YSYEKL. This CDR3 has 14 amino acids. The ends were cut back, 5 bases at V and 4 bases at J, with 15 bases in the middle. CDR3 residues: CASSLRAELYEQYF. The CDR3 nucleotides are TGCGCCAGCAGCTTGCGAGCGGAGCTATACGAGCAGTACTTC.